The 22 T cell receptor beta chains given below trace back to one sample, sequenced in a study of T cells in Graves' hyperthyroidism and ophthalmopathy. Amplification targeted TCR beta CDR3 regions from RNA transcripts. The TCR CDR3 first-round RT-PCR relied on the HTBI primer set. MiXCR, applied by TCRdb to the multiplex PCR reads, yields one record per CDR3 protein. Of 450,000 to 650,000 distinct CDR3 sequences listed, 14% are singletons. The specimen was blood. These receptors were taken from a woman in her late teens or twenties with Graves' ophthalmopathy.

Only a few counts were recorded for this clonotype. This chain links TRBV9 with TRBJ2-2, with D possibly TRBD1 on 5 matching bases. Per the germline V gene, CDR1 is SGDLS and CDR2 is YYNGEE. The CDR3 length is 17 residues. V shed 3 bases and J shed 4 bases, with 19 bases lying between them. This CDR3 is CASSEGWQVGFTGELFF. CDR3 bases: TGTGCCAGCAGCGAGGGGTGGCAGGTCGGGTTCACCGGGGAGCTGTTTTTT.

This clonotype was seen only a few times. The CDR3, as DNA: TGTGCCTGGAACCCATCTGGGGCCAACGTCCTGACTTTC. It codes for CAWNPSGANVLTF. V and J are TRBV30 and TRBJ2-6; D gene unclear. V lost 4 bases to trimming and J lost 1 base, with 5 bases between them. The CDR3 contains 13 residues. Germline CDR1 and CDR2: GTSNPN and SVGIG (reference sequence). Drawing the rest from reference TRBV30 and TRBJ2-6, the complete variable domain is SQTIHQWPATLVQPVGSPLSLECTVEGTSNPNLYWYRQAAGRGLQLLFYSVGIGQISSEVPQNLSASRPQDRQFILSSKKLLLSDSGFYLCAWNPSGANVLTFGAGSRLTVL.

This clonotype was detected ten times or more. The CDR3 sequence: CASSPESRTDTQYF. CDR3 nucleotide sequence: TGTGCCAGCTCCCCGGAGTCCCGCACAGATACGCAGTATTTT. The chain has TRBV18 and TRBJ2-3; D remains ambiguous. The CDR3 is 14 amino acids. Trimming pared 6 bases from V and 1 base from J, leaving 11 bases between. Germline V gene data show CDR1 as KGHSH and CDR2 as LQKENI. Variable domain in full (rest from reference TRBV18 and TRBJ2-3): NAGVMQNPRHLVRRRGQEARLRCSPMKGHSHVYWYRQLPEEGLKFMVYLQKENIIDESGMPKERFSAEFPKEGPSILRIQQVVRGDSAAYFCASSPESRTDTQYFGPGTRLTVL.

This clonotype was detected many times. The V call is TRBV13, the J call TRBJ1-1; no firm D call. The V and J ends lost 4 bases and 1 base respectively, with 13 bases between them. CDR3 length: 15 residues. The germline gives CDR1 PRHDT, CDR2 FYEKMQ (reference sequence). CDR3 residues: CASSSVFSRNTEAFF. Here the CDR3 DNA reads TGTGCCAGCAGCTCGGTTTTCTCCCGGAACACTGAAGCTTTCTTT. The full variable domain, rest sourced from reference TRBV13 and TRBJ1-1, is AAGVIQSPRHLIKEKRETATLKCYPIPRHDTVYWYQQGPGQDPQFLISFYEKMQSDKGSIPDRFSAQQFSDYHSELNMSSLELGDSALYFCASSSVFSRNTEAFFGQGTRLTVV.

This clonotype was detected only a few times. The chain employs TRBV7-2 and TRBJ1-2; D uncertain. Per germline, CDR1 SGHTA and CDR2 FQGNSA. The CDR3 covers 12 residues. Trimming removed 3 bases at V and 5 bases at J, with 7 bases between. The CDR3 reads CASSFDDYGYTF. CDR3 bases: TGTGCCAGCAGCTTCGACGATTATGGCTACACCTTC.

Many counts were recorded for this clonotype. This sequence joins TRBV12-3 or TRBV12-4 and TRBJ1-1, with 7 bases that match TRBD1. J gave up 1 base and V 3 bases, and 17 bases lay outside the gene matches. The CDR3 totals 19 residues. CDR3 loop: CASSFPTQGLESSNTEAFF. The DNA of the CDR3 is TGTGCCAGCAGTTTTCCTACACAGGGGTTGGAATCATCGAACACTGAAGCTTTCTTT.

This clonotype was seen repeatedly, ten times or more. The chain uses TRBV4-1 and TRBJ2-5, with D hard to call. The CDR3 totals 15 residues. The V end was cut by 1 base, the J end by 4 bases, with 13 bases between. The germline CDR1 and CDR2 sequences are MGHRA and YSYEKL. Written as DNA, the CDR3 is TGCGCCAGCAGCCAAGGCCCACAATGGGGAGAGACCCAGTACTTC. This gives the protein CASSQGPQWGETQYF.

This clonotype was seen many times. The chain links TRBV27 to TRBJ2-1; TRBD2 might be the D (6 bases). V was cut by 5 bases and J by 2 bases, with 16 bases left in between. The CDR3 sequence is 16 residues long. Germline CDR1 is MNHEY and CDR2 is SMNVEV (reference sequence). The CDR3 is CASSPSGLPAYNEQFF. The CDR3 bases are TGTGCCAGCAGTCCCTCGGGACTTCCCGCCTACAATGAGCAGTTCTTC.

This clonotype has a handful of counts. The chain joins TRBV12-3 or TRBV12-4 to TRBJ2-1; possible D gene TRBD2, 6 bases. CDR3 size: 16 residues. Trimming shortened V by 5 bases and J by 8 bases, and 22 bases separated the two germline ends. The CDR3 DNA reads TGTGCCAGCAGTGGCACTAGGAGGGGCGTTCGCCATGAGCAGTTCTTC. Its translation: CASSGTRRGVRHEQFF.

The chain combines TRBV20-1 with TRBJ1-2; no definite D call. There are 12 residues in the CDR3. V lost 3 bases and J lost 4, with 9 bases in between. Germline assignment: CDR1 DFQATT and CDR2 SNEGSKA (reference sequence). This CDR3 reads CSARTVAYGYTF. DNA of the CDR3: TGCAGTGCTAGGACGGTTGCCTATGGCTACACCTTC.

There are many counts of this clonotype. The V call is TRBV7-2, the J call TRBJ2-7; 11 bases are a match to TRBD1. V trimming: 8 bases; J trimming: 7 bases; junction bases outside the gene matches: 10. This CDR3 is built from 14 residues. CDR1 and CDR2 from the germline V gene are SGHTA and FQGNSA. CDR3 residues: CASQPGQGVDEQYF. In nucleotides, the CDR3 is TGTGCCAGCCAGCCGGGACAGGGGGTTGATGAGCAGTACTTC.

Comments on this clonotype: With a much larger clone just one base away, this may be a read error. V and J are TRBV10-3 and TRBJ1-2, with D maybe TRBD1 (6 bases). Germline CDR1 is ENHRY and CDR2 is SYGVKD. The CDR3 loop spans 15 amino acids. V lost 5 bases and J lost 4, with 17 bases in between. Here the CDR3 reads CAISLSGGISYGYTF. The CDR3 nucleotides read TGTGCCATCAGTTTATCGGGGGGCATAAGCTATGGCTACACCTTC.

This clonotype was detected ten times or more. This rearrangement joins TRBV20-1 to TRBJ2-5; tentative D call: TRBD2 (5 bases). Germline lookup yields CDR1 DFQATT and CDR2 SNEGSKA (reference sequence). The CDR3 sequence is 12 residues long. The germline V and J ends were trimmed by 6 bases and 1 base, with 9 bases remaining between them. Written as DNA, the CDR3 is TGCAGTGCCGGAGAGGGCCAAGAGACCCAGTACTTC. It encodes CSAGEGQETQYF.

This clonotype has at least ten counts. V gene TRBV7-8 combines with J gene TRBJ2-1; 8 bases line up with TRBD1. The length of the CDR3 is 13 residues. Germline assignment: CDR1 SGHVS and CDR2 FQNEAQ. J gave up 7 bases and V 5 bases, and 4 bases lay outside the gene matches. CDR3 residues: CASSLDRVNEQFF. In DNA form, the CDR3 reads TGTGCCAGCAGCCTGGACAGGGTAAATGAGCAGTTCTTC.

This sequence joins TRBV29-1 and TRBJ2-6; possible D gene TRBD1, 6 bases. The CDR3 sequence is 20 residues long. Trimming shortened V by 0 bases and J by 0 bases, and 21 bases separated the two germline ends. The germline gives CDR1 SQVTM, CDR2 ANQGSEA. The CDR3 spells CSVEDGPGGATPSGANVLTF. CDR3 DNA sequence: TGCAGCGTTGAAGATGGTCCTGGGGGCGCGACTCCCTCTGGGGCCAACGTCCTGACTTTC. Full variable domain (rest looked up from reference TRBV29-1 and TRBJ2-6): SAVISQKPSRDICQRGTSLTIQCQVDSQVTMMFWYRQQPGQSLTLIATANQGSEATYESGFVIDKFPISRPNLTFSTLTVSNMSPEDSSIYLCSVEDGPGGATPSGANVLTFGAGSRLTVL.

For this clonotype: This may be a read error: a much more frequent sequence differs by one nucleotide. This sequence joins TRBV27 and TRBJ2-1, with D unclear. The CDR3 contains 16 residues. In germline, CDR1 is MNHEY, CDR2 SMNVEV (reference sequence). The CDR3 DNA follows: TGTGCCAGCTCCTGGAGAAGGTTCACCCCCTACAATGGGCAGTTCTTC. Its translation: CASSWRRFTPYNGQFF.

Ten or more counts support this clonotype. The rearrangement links TRBV30 to TRBJ2-5; the match to TRBD1 covers 9 bases. Unmatched junction bases numbered 2, after V lost 2 bases and J lost 4 bases. The CDR3 runs 13 residues. The germline gives CDR1 GTSNPN, CDR2 SVGIG (reference sequence). The CDR3 DNA sequence: TGTGCCTGGAGTAGACAGGGGGGAGAGACCCAGTACTTC. Protein: CAWSRQGGETQYF.

This clonotype was seen a few times. Sequence at one end of the junction differs from germline and may be a read error. This chain connects TRBV7-2 to TRBJ2-5, with TRBD2 identical over 12 bases. The CDR3 runs 16 residues. Per germline, CDR1 SGHTA and CDR2 FQGNSA. The CDR3 DNA is TGTGCCAGCAGTTTAGGGGGACTAGCGGGCGACTACCCCCAGTACTTC. Translated: CASSLGGLAGDYPQYF.

This clonotype occurred a few times. Here the CDR3 reads CASSQISGGGETQYF. CDR3 sequence (DNA): TGTGCCAGCAGTCAAATATCAGGGGGGGGGGAGACCCAGTACTTC. The V gene is TRBV6-1, the J gene TRBJ2-5; either TRBD1 or TRBD2 may fit D (7 bases each). The germline V gene has CDR1 MNHNS and CDR2 SASEGT. The V and J ends lost 5 bases and 5 bases respectively, with 18 bases between them. CDR3 size: 15 residues.

In its sample, this clonotype was seen a few times. The V call is TRBV6-1, the J call TRBJ1-5, with TRBD1 as a possible D gene (5 bases). The CDR3 extends over 18 amino acids. CDR1 is MNHNS and CDR2 is SASEGT in the germline V gene. Trimming took off 7 bases at V and 1 base at J, with 23 bases between the two ends. CDR3 sequence: CASTEKGAGLMSNQPQHF. The CDR3 DNA sequence: TGTGCCAGCACCGAGAAAGGGGCAGGGTTAATGAGCAATCAGCCCCAGCATTTT.

This clonotype was seen more than once but under ten times. This sequence joins TRBV15 and TRBJ1-6; D might be TRBD1 (6 bases). Trimming removed 1 base at V and 5 bases at J, with 6 bases between. The V gene's germline CDR1 is LNHNV and CDR2 YYDKDF (reference sequence). The CDR3 runs to 14 residues. CDR3 DNA sequence: TGTGCCACCAGCAGAGGACAGGATAATTCACCCCTCCACTTT. Translation: CATSRGQDNSPLHF.

This clonotype was counted only a few times. This rearrangement joins TRBV20-1 to TRBJ1-1; tentatively, D is TRBD1 (6 bases). Trimming removed 0 bases from V and 4 bases from J, with 18 bases in between. The CDR3 is 16 amino acids. Germline loops: CDR1 DFQATT, CDR2 SNEGSKA (reference sequence). CDR3: CSARDAGRGGFTEAFF. Written as DNA, the CDR3 is TGCAGTGCTAGAGATGCGGGTAGGGGGGGGTTCACTGAAGCTTTCTTT.